Listed here are 27 T cell receptor beta chains from one sample, sequenced in a study of blood T cell repertoires in COVID-19. Clones were sequenced by immunoSEQ multiplex PCR, and TCRdb holds only the in-frame ones, with some missing. This table holds 200,000 to 250,000 clones, about four fifths found once. The sample consisted of peripheral blood. The receptors come from an elderly woman with COVID-19, enrolled during active disease.

This clone was counted a single time. The chain carries TRBV5-1 and TRBJ2-5; TRBD2 aligns across 8 bases. The CDR3 length is 14 residues. V shed 4 bases, J shed 4 bases, and the junction held 6 bases outside the gene matches. Germline lookup yields CDR1 SGHRS and CDR2 YFSETQ. CDR3 sequence (DNA): TGCGCCAGCAGCCCGGTAGCGGGGAGAGAGACCCAGTACTTC. Translation: CASSPVAGRETQYF.

This chain joins TRBV30 and TRBJ1-1, with D unclear. This CDR3 is 13 amino acids long. From germline, CDR1 is GTSNPN and CDR2 SVGIG (reference sequence). Deletions cut 5 bases from V and 5 bases from J, with 15 bases between. In nucleotides, the CDR3 is TGTGCCTGGGGCTCTATGGGAGGAACTGAAGCTTTCTTT. It codes for CAWGSMGGTEAFF.

V and J are TRBV4-3 and TRBJ1-6; the D gene is possibly TRBD1 (6 bases). There are 18 residues in the CDR3. Trimming shortened V by 0 bases and J by 8 bases, and 20 bases separated the two germline ends. CDR1 and CDR2 from the germline V gene are LGHNA and YSLEER. Here the CDR3 reads CASSQEGAGASLHSPLHF. The DNA of the CDR3 is TGCGCCAGCAGCCAAGAGGGGGCAGGGGCGAGTCTTCATTCACCCCTCCACTTT.

The J gene is TRBJ1-6, the V gene TRBV5-1, with TRBD1 as a possible D gene (5 bases). The CDR3 is 16 amino acids. V lost 0 bases and J lost 4, with 11 bases in between. Germline CDR1 reads SGHRS; CDR2 reads YFSETQ. The CDR3 DNA reads TGCGCCAGCAGCTTGGGGGACGGGGGGTATAATTCACCCCTCCACTTT. It yields the protein CASSLGDGGYNSPLHF.

V usage is TRBV5-6 and J usage is TRBJ1-5; D is possibly TRBD1 (5 bases). CDR3 length: 16 residues. Germline loops: CDR1 SGHDT, CDR2 YYEEEE. Trimming left V 1 base short and J 1 base short, with 12 bases between. DNA of the CDR3: TGTGCCAGCAGCTTGTGGCAGGGTAACAGCAATCAGCCCCAGCATTTT. Its translation is CASSLWQGNSNQPQHF. The full variable domain, completed using reference TRBV5-6 and TRBJ1-5, is DAGVTQSPTHLIKTRGQQVTLRCSPKSGHDTVSWYQQALGQGPQFIFQYYEEEERQRGNFPDRFSGHQFPNYSSELNVNALLLGDSALYLCASSLWQGNSNQPQHFGDGTRLSIL.

The genes are TRBV12-5 and TRBJ2-5; possibly TRBD2 for D (5 bases). The V end lost 1 base, the J end lost 1 base, and 10 bases lay between the germline ends. CDR1 is LGHNT and CDR2 is FRNRAP in the germline V gene. This CDR3 has 15 residues. The CDR3 region is CASGLGSAAQETQYF. CDR3 sequence (DNA): TGTGCTAGTGGTTTGGGCTCAGCGGCCCAAGAGACCCAGTACTTC.

This clone was observed a single time. The chain joins TRBV28 to TRBJ1-1; D uncertain. Trimming stripped 0 bases from V and 7 bases from J, with 12 bases between. The CDR3 is 14 amino acids. Germline V gene lookup returns CDR1 MDHEN and CDR2 SYDVKM. CDR3 nucleotides: TGTGCCAGCAGTTTATGGGAGGAGGGAGGTGAAGCTTTCTTT. The encoded protein is CASSLWEEGGEAFF.

The chain joins TRBV30 to TRBJ1-4; no clear D. The CDR3 has 11 amino acids. Germline CDR1 GTSNPN, CDR2 SVGIG (reference sequence). CDR3 bases: TGTGCTGTGGGTAGGCGGGAAAAACTGTTTTTT. Protein: CAVGRREKLFF.

The chain has TRBV29-1 and TRBJ1-1; 10 bases line up with TRBD1. Germline V gene sequence: CDR1 SQVTM, CDR2 ANQGSEA. V dropped 6 bases and J dropped 5; count of bases not matched to a gene: 15. There are 16 residues in the CDR3. The CDR3 DNA sequence: TGCAGCGTGGGGACCCCGGGACAGGGGTCGGGGACTGAAGCTTTCTTT. It codes for CSVGTPGQGSGTEAFF.

V usage is TRBV5-4 and J usage is TRBJ2-7, with D tentatively TRBD1 (6 bases). The CDR3 is made up of 15 amino acids. The germline CDR1 and CDR2 sequences are SGHNT and YYREEE (reference sequence). Trimming took 0 bases from V and 2 from J, leaving 12 bases between them. CDR3 region: CASSLGDTGTYEQYF. The CDR3 nucleotides read TGTGCCAGCAGCTTGGGGGACACAGGCACCTACGAGCAGTACTTC.

V gene TRBV3-1 (or the pseudogene TRBV3-2) combines with J gene TRBJ2-2; no clear D gene. This CDR3 comprises 14 residues. The germline V and J ends were trimmed by 8 bases and 2 bases, with 12 bases remaining between them. CDR1 is LGHDT, CDR2 YNNKEL, per germline (reference sequence). CDR3 in DNA: TGTGCCAGCCGGTTCGATCCTAACACCGGGGAGCTGTTTTTT. It yields the protein CASRFDPNTGELFF.

The chain links TRBV6-5 to TRBJ1-1; TRBD1 agrees at 8 bases. V was clipped by 2 bases and J by 6 bases; unmatched bases: 5. This CDR3 spans 14 amino acids. In germline, CDR1 is MNHEY, CDR2 SVGAGI. The CDR3 sequence: CASSYGTGPSEAFF. The CDR3 DNA follows: TGTGCCAGCAGTTACGGGACAGGCCCCTCTGAAGCTTTCTTT.

The V gene is TRBV7-9, the J gene TRBJ1-2; 8 positions agree with TRBD1. This CDR3 spans 14 amino acids. The junction had 10 bases not matched to a gene; V was cut back by 5 bases and J by 8 bases. CDR1 is SEHNR, CDR2 FQNEAQ, per germline (reference sequence). In DNA form, the CDR3 reads TGTGCCAGCAGCGAAGGTGCAGGGGGCGCGGGCTACACCTTC. It translates to CASSEGAGGAGYTF.

The chain carries TRBV19 and TRBJ2-2, with D perhaps matching TRBD1 (6 bases). Germline V gene lookup returns CDR1 LNHDA and CDR2 SQIVND (reference sequence). CDR3 length: 21 amino acids. The ends were cut back, 5 bases at V and 6 bases at J, with 34 bases in the middle. Here the CDR3 reads CASSLPPRRIYSQGSPGELFF. The CDR3 DNA sequence: TGTGCCAGTAGTCTACCACCACGACGGATCTACAGTCAGGGGAGTCCCGGGGAGCTGTTTTTT.

The chain couples TRBV28 to TRBJ2-7, with 9 bases lining up with TRBD1. V was pared by 8 bases and J by 1 base, with 9 bases of the junction left unmatched. Germline assignment: CDR1 MDHEN and CDR2 SYDVKM. CDR3 length equals 15 residues. The CDR3 DNA reads TGTGCCAGCGCAGGACCGGGACAGGGATCCTACGAGCAGTACTTC. Its translation is CASAGPGQGSYEQYF.

The J gene is TRBJ2-1, the V gene TRBV28, with 8 nucleotides matching TRBD1. Trimming took 5 bases from V and 8 from J; bases not matched to a gene: 11. From germline, CDR1 is MDHEN and CDR2 SYDVKM. The CDR3 is made up of 15 amino acids. CDR3 bases: TGTGCCAGCAGTCCCCCAAGACAGGGGCGGGATGAGCAGTTCTTC. The encoded protein is CASSPPRQGRDEQFF.

The chain uses TRBV19 and TRBJ2-4; 10 bases are a match to TRBD2. V lost 8 bases to trimming and J lost 0 bases; unmatched junction nucleotides: 10. This CDR3 has 17 residues. Germline V gene data show CDR1 as LNHDA and CDR2 as SQIVND (reference sequence). The CDR3 is CASGLAGAKLAKNIQYF. As DNA, the CDR3 is TGTGCCAGTGGGCTAGCGGGGGCGAAACTAGCCAAAAACATTCAGTACTTC.

The chain combines TRBV7-9 with TRBJ1-2; possibly TRBD1 for D (5 bases). This CDR3 region has 14 residues. Germline-derived CDR1 and CDR2 are SEHNR and FQNEAQ (reference sequence). V dropped 1 base and J dropped 4 bases, with 10 bases sitting between them. CDR3 amino acids: CASSLVGGIYGYTF. CDR3 nucleotides: TGTGCCAGCAGCTTAGTCGGGGGAATCTATGGCTACACCTTC.

The chain combines TRBV7-2 with TRBJ1-5; possible D gene TRBD1, 6 bases. This CDR3 is built from 13 residues. V lost 6 bases to trimming and J lost 4 bases, with 10 bases between them. Germline V lookup: CDR1 SGHTA, CDR2 FQGNSA. The CDR3 coding sequence is TGTGCCAGCAGTACACAGGGAAATCAGCCCCAGCATTTT. Translated: CASSTQGNQPQHF.

As regards this clone: The same CDR3 arises from other DNA sequences in this sample as well. The chain recombines TRBV5-1 with TRBJ2-1; 7 bases match TRBD2. CDR3 length: 15 amino acids. V trimming: 4 bases; J trimming: 0 bases; junction bases outside the gene matches: 4. The V gene's germline CDR1 is SGHRS and CDR2 YFSETQ. CDR3 nucleotides: TGCGCCAGCAGCCCCGGGGGGAGCTCCTACAATGAGCAGTTCTTC. Amino acids: CASSPGGSSYNEQFF.

To note about this clone: Other DNA sequences from this sample encode an identical CDR3 as well. The V gene is TRBV28, the J gene TRBJ1-5, with 10 bases that match TRBD1. CDR3 length: 14 amino acids. Germline V gene lookup returns CDR1 MDHEN and CDR2 SYDVKM. After removal of 6 bases from V and 7 bases from J, the junction contained 6 bases not matched to a gene. CDR3 sequence (DNA): TGTGCCAGCAGCCCCGGACAGGGGGGGCAGCCCCAGCATTTT. This encodes CASSPGQGGQPQHF. The variable domain in full, completed from reference TRBV28 and TRBJ1-5, reads DVKVTQSSRYLVKRTGEKVFLECVQDMDHENMFWYRQDPGLGLRLIYFSYDVKMKEKGDIPEGYSVSREKKERFSLILESASTNQTSMYLCASSPGQGGQPQHFGDGTRLSIL.

This chain's CDR3 is CASSPGGKQYF. Written as DNA, the CDR3 is TGTGCCAGCAGCCCCGGGGGTAAGCAGTACTTC. The V and J genes are TRBV7-8 and TRBJ2-7; perhaps TRBD2 as D (6 bases). Germline lookup yields CDR1 SGHVS and CDR2 FQNEAQ. CDR3 size: 11 residues. The V and J ends lost 5 bases and 8 bases respectively, with 10 bases between them. The full variable domain, in which reference TRBV7-8 and TRBJ2-7 provide the parts outside the CDR3, is GAGVSQSPRYKVAKRGQDVALRCDPISGHVSLFWYQQALGQGPEFLTYFQNEAQLDKSGLPSDRFFAERPEGSVSTLKIQRTQQEDSAVYLCASSPGGKQYFGPGTRLTVT.

This clone was observed once. CDR3 loop: CASSVAPGTYEQYF. The CDR3 DNA follows: TGTGCCAGCAGCGTAGCACCAGGGACCTACGAGCAGTACTTC. The V call is TRBV9, the J call TRBJ2-7, with a possible D match to TRBD1 (5 bases). The germline V gene has CDR1 SGDLS and CDR2 YYNGEE. The CDR3 sequence is 14 residues long. V lost 0 bases to trimming and J lost 2 bases, with 9 bases between them.

The chain combines TRBV5-1 with TRBJ2-5; TRBD1 agrees at 7 bases. The germline V gene encodes CDR1 SGHRS and CDR2 YFSETQ. The CDR3 contains 14 residues. With 4 bases clipped from V and 7 bases from J, the junction kept 10 bases outside the gene matches. The DNA for the CDR3 is TGCGCCAGCAGCATCCCCCGGGACAGCATGACCCAGTACTTC. Its protein is CASSIPRDSMTQYF.

This chain uses TRBV7-8 with TRBJ2-1, with 7 bases aligning to TRBD2. CDR1 is SGHVS, CDR2 FQNEAQ, per germline. The CDR3 contains 15 residues. The ends lost 2 bases at V and 2 bases at J; junction bases unmatched: 3. The CDR3 DNA sequence: TGTGCCAGCAGCTTAAGCGGGGTAGCCTACAATGAGCAGTTCTTC. Translated, it gives CASSLSGVAYNEQFF.

V usage is TRBV3-1 (or the pseudogene TRBV3-2) and J usage is TRBJ1-3; tentative D call: TRBD1 (6 bases). Germline CDR1 and CDR2: LGHDT and YNNKEL (reference sequence). Trimming stripped 0 bases from V and 4 bases from J, with 10 bases between. The CDR3 spans 15 residues. The CDR3 protein is CASSQEGAKGNTIYF. The DNA of the CDR3 is TGTGCCAGCAGCCAAGAGGGGGCAAAGGGAAACACCATATATTTT.

This clone was found once. The chain uses TRBV5-1 and TRBJ2-7; 8 bases are a match to TRBD1. Losses at the gene ends were 0 bases for V and 2 bases for J; bases not matched to a gene: 7. CDR1 is SGHRS, CDR2 YFSETQ, per germline. This CDR3 spans 16 amino acids. The CDR3 DNA is TGCGCCAGCAGCTTGGAGGCAACAGGGGGTACCTACGAGCAGTACTTC. It specifies CASSLEATGGTYEQYF.